This note documents a single TCR beta chain sequence. This sample is part of a study of blood T cell repertoires in COVID-19. Trimming stripped 3 bases from V and 2 bases from J, with 16 bases between. Germline-derived CDR1 and CDR2 are MNHEY and SVGAGI. The CDR3 is 16 amino acids. Clones were read by immunoSEQ multiplex PCR, and TCRdb kept only the in-frame ones, dropping some. Of some 390,000 clones in the sample, more than 85% are singletons; the top ten hold less than 3.5%. The chain has TRBV6-5 and TRBJ2-5, with D possibly TRBD1 on 6 matching bases. Material for sequencing was peripheral blood. This TCR was sampled from a human donor in a cohort sampled during active COVID-19. The CDR3 reads CASSYSPADRQETQYF. In nucleotides, the CDR3 is TGTGCCAGCAGTTATAGCCCTGCGGACAGACAAGAGACCCAGTACTTC.